This entry lists 6 T cell receptor beta chains sequenced from one sample in a study of circulating CD8 cells and anti-PD-1 response in melanoma. From live CD3+CD8+TCRalphabeta+ cells, four PD-1 and/or TIGIT subsets were sorted. The QIAseq Immune Repertoire TCR panel built the libraries from about 14 ng of total RNA. Via MiXCR, TCRdb re-called the reads, giving one row per CDR3 protein. The sample yields 600 or so distinct CDR3 sequences, 6.5% to 9% seen once. The specimen was CD8+ T cells from PBMCs, collected at baseline or after one month of anti-PD-1 therapy (not recorded which). All receptors come from a human donor with melanoma.

By share, this clonotype ranks as medium-sized. This chain links TRBV19 with TRBJ1-4; D is undetermined. The V gene's germline CDR1 is LNHDA and CDR2 SQIVND (reference sequence). CDR3 length: 14 amino acids. V gave up 11 bases and J gave up 8 bases, with 21 bases separating them. The CDR3: CARPPSSDGEKLFF. The CDR3 coding sequence is TGTGCCCGACCCCCATCTTCTGACGGGGAAAAACTGTTTTTT.

This clonotype is deemed large (0.1 to 1%). The chain combines TRBV19 with TRBJ2-7; no definite D call. This CDR3 has 16 residues. The V gene lost 3 bases and the J gene lost 4 bases, with 19 bases spanning the gap. Germline V lookup: CDR1 LNHDA, CDR2 SQIVND (reference sequence). The CDR3 reads CASSIRLGKGGYEQYF. In nucleotides, the CDR3 is TGTGCCAGTAGTATCCGGCTGGGAAAGGGTGGATACGAGCAGTACTTC.

This chain links TRBV7-9 with TRBJ2-7, with 7 bases that match TRBD1. This CDR3 has 14 residues. Germline V gene lookup returns CDR1 SEHNR and CDR2 FQNEAQ (reference sequence). The junction had 6 bases not matched to a gene; V was cut back by 6 bases and J by 1 base. This chain's CDR3 is CASRPTGSSYEQYF. The CDR3 DNA is TGTGCCAGCAGGCCGACAGGGTCGTCCTACGAGCAGTACTTC. Using reference TRBV7-9 and TRBJ2-7 for the parts outside the CDR3, the full variable domain is DTGVSQNPRHKITKRGQNVTFRCDPISEHNRLYWYRQTLGQGPEFLTYFQNEAQLEKSRLLSDRFSAERPKGSFSTLEIQRTEQGDSAMYLCASRPTGSSYEQYFGPGTRLTVT.

By share, this clonotype counts as medium-sized. V gene TRBV4-3 combines with J gene TRBJ1-2; no clear D. The V gene lost 1 base and the J gene lost 4 bases, with 7 bases spanning the gap. Germline V CDR1 and CDR2: LGHNA, YSLEER. This CDR3 region has 13 residues. CDR3 in amino acids: CASSQVGIYGYTF. The CDR3 nucleotides are TGCGCCAGCAGCCAAGTAGGGATCTATGGCTACACCTTC.

In its sample, this clonotype ranks as medium-sized (0.01 to 0.1%). The gene calls are TRBV6-6 and TRBJ1-2, with 11 bases fitting TRBD1. The trim removed 2 bases at V and 4 bases at J, leaving 9 bases unmatched. The germline gives CDR1 MNHNY, CDR2 SVGAGI (reference sequence). CDR3 length: 17 residues. The CDR3 DNA reads TGTGCCAGCAGTTACAGCGGACAGGGGGCGTATGGCTATGGCTACACCTTC. It is translated as CASSYSGQGAYGYGYTF.

By share, this clonotype counts as medium-sized (0.01 to 0.1%). V gene TRBV12-5 combines with J gene TRBJ2-7, with D unclear. The CDR3 runs to 13 residues. Germline CDR1 is LGHNT and CDR2 is FRNRAP. V was cut by 5 bases and J by 3 bases, with 11 bases left in between. The CDR3 protein is CASGTDLFYEQYF. CDR3 nucleotides: TGTGCTAGTGGTACCGACTTGTTCTACGAGCAGTACTTC.